This is a list of T cell receptor beta chains from one sample in a study of T-cell memory formation after mild COVID-19. TCRdb reprocessed the 5' RACE reads via MiXCR and lists one record per CDR3 protein. The sample has hundreds of thousands of distinct CDR3 sequences, about 20% seen once. The specimen was PBMCs or a T cell subset sorted from them (not recorded which). The receptors shown here come from an adult woman who had mild COVID-19 (a few samples of this study predate the infection). Cell type and time point are not known. CDR3s include the opening cysteine and the closing phenylalanine or tryptophan. The D gene is left open where the match is weak. Not every row has a clone size; where given, it reads once, few, many or a size class.

size | D | J | V | DNA | CDR3
few | NA | TRBJ2-2 | TRBV2 | TGTGCCAGCTCTCAGATGACCGGGGAGCTGTTTTTT | CASSQMTGELFF
NA | NA | TRBJ2-7 | TRBV6-1 | TGTGCCAGCACACAGGGCGAGCAGTACTTC | CASTQGEQYF
NA | NA | TRBJ1-1 | TRBV4-3 | TGCGCCAGCAGCCCTACGACGGGAACTGAAGCTTTCTTT | CASSPTTGTEAFF
few | TRBD1 | TRBJ2-1 | TRBV12-3/TRBV12-4 | TGTGCCAGCAGACGGGGACAGGGGTACAATGAGCAGTTCTTC | CASRRGQGYNEQFF
NA | NA | TRBJ1-1 | TRBV20-1 | TGCAGTGCTAGTAATCCGACGAACACTGAAGCTTTCTTT | CSASNPTNTEAFF
few | TRBD2 | TRBJ2-7 | TRBV7-9 | TGTGCCAGCAGCTCTGTTGTAGCGGGGGACTCCTACGAGCAGTACTTC | CASSSVVAGDSYEQYF
few | TRBD1 | TRBJ2-1 | TRBV4-2 | TGTGCCAGCAGCCAACCCTCTTGGACGGGGACAGGACACAATGAGCAGTTCTTC | CASSQPSWTGTGHNEQFF
NA | NA | TRBJ1-5 | TRBV6-2/TRBV6-3 | TGTGCCAGCAGTCTGACAGCCGGTAGTCAGCCCCAGCATTTT | CASSLTAGSQPQHF
few | TRBD1 | TRBJ1-5 | TRBV2 | TGTGCCAGCCGTAGAGGACAGGGGGTCAATCAGCCCCAGCATTTT | CASRRGQGVNQPQHF
few | TRBD1 | TRBJ2-5 | TRBV7-2 | TGTGCCAGCAGGCTAGTCCGGGACAGGGCTGAGACCCAGTACTTC | CASRLVRDRAETQYF
NA | TRBD2 | TRBJ2-2 | TRBV24-1 | TGTGCCACCAATAACCCTGGGAGGGGCGACCTCACCGGGGAGCTGTTTTTT | CATNNPGRGDLTGELFF
few | NA | TRBJ1-1 | TRBV12-3/TRBV12-4 | TGTGCCAGCAGTTCCGTGACCACTGAAGCTTTCTTT | CASSSVTTEAFF
once | NA | TRBJ2-1 | TRBV18 | TGTGCCGCGGGTACCAGCTCCTACAATGAGCAGTTCTTC | CAAGTSSYNEQFF
NA | TRBD1 | TRBJ1-3 | TRBV27 | TGTGCCAGCAGTCCATGGACAGGCTCTGGAAACACCATATATTTT | CASSPWTGSGNTIYF
few | TRBD2 | TRBJ2-3 | TRBV12-3/TRBV12-4 | TGTGCCAGCAGTTATGTGACTAGCGGGATCACAGATACGCAGTATTTT | CASSYVTSGITDTQYF
few | NA | TRBJ1-2 | TRBV6-2/TRBV6-3 | TGTGCCACCAGGAGAACAGGGATAAATAACTATGGCTACACCTTC | CATRRTGINNYGYTF
few | NA | TRBJ2-2 | TRBV6-6 | TGTGCCAGCAACCGACCCGGGGGCACCGGGGAGCTGTTTTTT | CASNRPGGTGELFF
NA | NA | TRBJ1-1 | TRBV6-1 | TGTGCCAGCAGTGAAGCTCGGACCGTGATGAACACTGAAGCTTTCTTT | CASSEARTVMNTEAFF
NA | TRBD2 | TRBJ2-3 | TRBV29-1 | TGCAGCGTCCCAAAAGCGGGAGTTGGACCCGATACGCAGTATTTT | CSVPKAGVGPDTQYF
NA | NA | TRBJ2-7 | TRBV2 | TGTGCCAGCAGTAGTCCAGGGGACGACGAGCAGTACTTC | CASSSPGDDEQYF
NA | NA | TRBJ2-7 | TRBV6-1 | TGTGCCAGCAGTGTCGGCAGGGCGGCCTACGAGCAGTACTTC | CASSVGRAAYEQYF
NA | NA | TRBJ1-2 | TRBV18 | TGTGCCAGCTCACCGAATATTGCCGATGGCTACACCTTC | CASSPNIADGYTF
few | NA | TRBJ2-7 | TRBV11-2 | TGTGCCAGCAGCTTAAGGGGGGTCGGTGAACCCTACGAGCAGTACTTC | CASSLRGVGEPYEQYF
NA | NA | TRBJ1-3 | TRBV20-1 | TGCAGTGCTAGGTCCGGGGCTGGAAACACCATATATTTT | CSARSGAGNTIYF
few | NA | TRBJ1-6 | TRBV15 | TGTGCCACCAGCAGAGATCCCGGGGGTTTCAATTCACCCCTCCACTTT | CATSRDPGGFNSPLHF
NA | NA | TRBJ2-5 | TRBV3-1 | TGTGCCAGCAGCCAAGAGGGCCTACGGGAGACCCAGTACTTC | CASSQEGLRETQYF
few | TRBD2 | TRBJ2-7 | TRBV18 | TGTGCCAGCTCATATAGCCGACTAGCGGGAGCCGTCTACGAGCAGTACTTC | CASSYSRLAGAVYEQYF
few | TRBD2 | TRBJ2-1 | TRBV5-1 | TGCGCCAGCAGCAAGGGGACTAGCGCTCCTAATGAGCAGTTCTTC | CASSKGTSAPNEQFF
few | NA | TRBJ2-3 | TRBV20-1 | TGCAGTGCTAGAGATGTACCCACAGATACGCAGTATTTT | CSARDVPTDTQYF
NA | NA | TRBJ2-3 | TRBV5-1 | TGCGCCAGCACTCCCAGTTGGGGCACAGATACGCAGTATTTT | CASTPSWGTDTQYF
few | NA | TRBJ1-5 | TRBV24-1 | TGTGCCACCAGTGCCCGACCCCCAGGCATGCCTGTAGGTAATTTGGGCAATCAGCCCCAGCATTTT | CATSARPPGMPVGNLGNQPQHF
NA | NA | TRBJ2-7 | TRBV7-2 | TGTGCCAGCAGCTTAGGGGCCAACTCCTACGAGCAGTACTTC | CASSLGANSYEQYF
few | NA | TRBJ1-2 | TRBV29-1 | TGCAGCGTTGAAGAGGGACCCCGCACGGGCTACACCTTC | CSVEEGPRTGYTF
once | TRBD2 | TRBJ2-7 | TRBV3-1 | TGTTCCAGCAGCCCACTAGCGAGTTACGAGCAGTACTTC | CSSSPLASYEQYF
NA | NA | TRBJ2-5 | TRBV9 | TGTGCCAGCAGCGTAGCACCGACTGGGTCAGGGGAGACCCAGTACTTC | CASSVAPTGSGETQYF
once | TRBD2 | TRBJ2-1 | TRBV7-9 | TGTGCCAGCAGCTCCGGACTAGCGGGAGTTCGCTACAATGAGCAGTTCTTC | CASSSGLAGVRYNEQFF
few | TRBD2 | TRBJ2-7 | TRBV12-3/TRBV12-4 | TGTGCCAGCAGATCCCCCGGGACTAGCGACCACTTC | CASRSPGTSDHF
NA | TRBD1 | TRBJ2-4 | TRBV9 | TGTGCCAGCAGCGTAGAACCTAGCCTTAGGGACAGTTCGGCCAAAAACATTCAGTACTTC | CASSVEPSLRDSSAKNIQYF
many | TRBD2 | TRBJ2-1 | TRBV5-4 | TGTGCCAGCAGTGGGACTAGCGGGAACAATGAGCAGTTCTTC | CASSGTSGNNEQFF
few | NA | TRBJ1-1 | TRBV28 | TGTGCCAGCAGTTTAACGGGCAGGGAAGCTTTCTTT | CASSLTGREAFF
NA | TRBD2 | TRBJ2-2 | TRBV19 | TGTGCCAGTAGTCGGGGGGGTTCGAACACCGGGGAGCTGTTTTTT | CASSRGGSNTGELFF
few | TRBD2 | TRBJ2-7 | TRBV20-1 | TGCAGTGCTAGACCCCCGGGAGGGGTCAACGAGCAGTACTTC | CSARPPGGVNEQYF
NA | TRBD2 | TRBJ2-1 | TRBV11-2 | TGTGCCAGCAGCCTCACCGGGACTAGATGGTTCAATGAGCAGTTCTTC | CASSLTGTRWFNEQFF
NA | NA | TRBJ2-5 | TRBV2 | TGTGCCAGCAGTTCCGGCCAAACCAACCAAGAGACCCAGTACTTC | CASSSGQTNQETQYF
few | NA | TRBJ2-2 | TRBV4-3 | TGCGCCAGCAGCCAAGACTGGACTTCTACCGGGGAGCTGTTTTTT | CASSQDWTSTGELFF
few | NA | TRBJ1-2 | TRBV5-1 | TGCGCCAGCAGCTCTCGACTCGGGACTGATGGCTACACCTTC | CASSSRLGTDGYTF
NA | TRBD1 | TRBJ2-7 | TRBV7-2 | TGTGCCAGCAGCTTCGGACAGGGACGGCACGAGCAGTACTTC | CASSFGQGRHEQYF
NA | NA | TRBJ1-5 | TRBV25-1 | TGTGCCAGCAGTGAAAGAGACAGTCCCCAGCATTTT | CASSERDSPQHF
few | NA | TRBJ2-7 | TRBV12-3/TRBV12-4 | TGTGCCAGCAGTTTATCGGGGGTTGCCTACGAGCAGTACTTC | CASSLSGVAYEQYF
few | NA | TRBJ1-1 | TRBV12-3/TRBV12-4 | TGTGCCAGCAGTTTGGGTGGAAGGGCCGCTGAAGCTTTCTTT | CASSLGGRAAEAFF
few | NA | TRBJ2-7 | TRBV6-5 | TGTGCCAGCACCCAAGGGGCTGGCTACGAGCAGTACTTC | CASTQGAGYEQYF
NA | NA | TRBJ1-2 | TRBV30 | TGTGCCTCGGGGGGCCGGTTGAACTATGGCTACACCTTC | CASGGRLNYGYTF
many | NA | TRBJ2-5 | TRBV18 | TGTGCCAGCTCACCAAACAGCCAAGAGACCCAGTACTTC | CASSPNSQETQYF